The rows below give T cell receptor beta chains drawn from one sample of a study of T cells in Graves' hyperthyroidism and ophthalmopathy. From the multiplex PCR reads, TCRdb called clonotypes with MiXCR, one entry per CDR3 protein. The sample has approximately 690,000 distinct CDR3 sequences; around 20% are singletons. Sequenced sample: blood. All receptors come from a man under 40 with Graves' ophthalmopathy. The CDR3 runs from the conserved cysteine through the conserved F or W. A D gene is named only where the DNA matches it firmly. Size values are once, few and many counts, or a class for expanded clones, and some rows have none.

TRBD1 | TRBJ1-1 | . | TRBV24-1 | 18 | CATSDSRKGQGRSTEAFF | TGTGCCACCAGTGATTCGAGGAAGGGACAGGGTAGGAGCACTGAAGCTTTCTTT
TRBD1 | TRBJ1-3 | . | TRBV29-1 | 14 | CSASDRGSGNTIYF | TGCAGCGCATCGGACAGGGGCTCTGGAAACACCATATATTTT
TRBD1 | TRBJ1-1 | . | TRBV18 | 14 | CASSPPTGGGGAFF | TGTGCCAGCTCACCACCCACAGGGGGCGGTGGAGCTTTCTTT
. | TRBJ1-1 | . | TRBV7-2 | 16 | CASGNREPNGRRGAFF | TGTGCCAGCGGAAACAGGGAGCCCAACGGGCGGAGAGGTGCTTTCTTT
. | TRBJ2-7 | few | TRBV2 | 19 | CASSELPGLRSSSPLEQYF | TGTGCCAGCAGTGAATTGCCGGGCCTGCGCTCCTCAAGCCCTCTCGAGCAGTACTTC
. | TRBJ2-5 | many | TRBV11-2 | 14 | CASSFFVGVETQYF | TGTGCCAGCAGCTTCTTCGTGGGAGTTGAGACCCAGTACTTC
. | TRBJ2-7 | few | TRBV29-1 | 15 | CSARTPGDLSHEQYF | TGCAGCGCAAGGACCCCGGGAGACTTGAGCCACGAGCAGTACTTC
. | TRBJ2-7 | many | TRBV5-1 | 15 | CASSLGTAGIYEQYF | TGCGCCAGCAGCTTGGGCACCGCGGGCATCTACGAGCAGTACTTC
TRBD1 | TRBJ1-6 | few | TRBV6-1 | 15 | CASRRTGDGGSPLHF | TGTGCCAGCAGAAGGACAGGGGATGGTGGCTCACCCCTCCACTTT
. | TRBJ1-1 | many | TRBV20-1 | 13 | CSAREQMNTEAFF | TGCAGTGCTAGAGAACAGATGAACACTGAAGCTTTCTTT
. | TRBJ1-5 | many | TRBV2 | 16 | CASSEVGPSLYQPQHF | TGTGCCAGCAGTGAAGTTGGGCCGTCTTTATACCAGCCCCAGCATTTT
. | TRBJ1-2 | . | TRBV28 | 14 | CASTWGGYPYGYTF | TGTGCCAGCACCTGGGGAGGGTACCCTTATGGCTACACCTTC
TRBD1 | TRBJ1-4 | . | TRBV2 | 17 | CASSAAGGISTNEKLFF | TGTGCCAGCAGTGCGGCAGGGGGCATTTCAACTAATGAAAAACTGTTTTTT
TRBD2 | TRBJ2-1 | few | TRBV28 | 14 | CAGGAGDPYNEQFF | TGTGCCGGTGGAGCGGGAGACCCCTACAATGAGCAGTTCTTC
. | TRBJ2-3 | many | TRBV11-2 | 13 | CASSLDGQDTQYF | TGTGCCAGCAGCTTAGACGGACAAGATACGCAGTATTTT
. | TRBJ2-1 | . | TRBV29-1 | 14 | CSVGAVGGPNEQFF | TGCAGCGTAGGAGCGGTCGGCGGCCCCAATGAGCAGTTCTTC
. | TRBJ2-5 | once | TRBV9 | 15 | CASSDGTDGGETQYF | TGTGCCAGCAGCGACGGGACGGACGGCGGAGAGACCCAGTACTTC
. | TRBJ1-1 | few | TRBV9 | 16 | CASSEGIRPMNTEAFF | TGTGCCAGCAGCGAAGGGATCCGACCCATGAACACTGAAGCTTTCTTT
. | TRBJ1-1 | . | TRBV9 | 13 | CASSAGDLTEAFF | TGTGCCAGCAGCGCCGGGGACCTCACTGAAGCTTTCTTT
TRBD2 | TRBJ2-3 | many | TRBV28 | 16 | CASSTTAGGRKDTQYF | TGTGCCAGCAGTACGACGGCGGGAGGGAGGAAAGATACGCAGTATTTT
TRBD1 | TRBJ1-2 | many | TRBV6-5 | 15 | CASSYSRTGNYGYTF | TGTGCCAGCAGTTACTCTCGGACAGGGAACTATGGCTACACCTTC
. | TRBJ2-5 | . | TRBV5-1 | 13 | CASSLRSEETQYF | TGCGCCAGCAGCTTGAGGTCGGAAGAGACCCAGTACTTC
. | TRBJ1-3 | few | TRBV6-1 | 17 | CASSEDRATRSGNTIYF | TGTGCCAGCAGTGAAGACAGGGCGACCCGCTCTGGAAACACCATATATTTT
TRBD1 | TRBJ1-2 | few | TRBV6-1 | 14 | CASSSGQGARGYTF | TGTGCCAGCAGCTCCGGACAGGGGGCGCGTGGCTACACCTTC
. | TRBJ2-5 | few | TRBV3-1 | 11 | CASSQQGTQYF | TGTGCCAGCAGCCAGCAGGGGACCCAGTACTTC
. | TRBJ2-5 | . | TRBV5-4 | 14 | CASSGPPFQETQYF | TGTGCCAGCAGCGGCCCCCCTTTCCAAGAGACCCAGTACTTC
TRBD2 | TRBJ2-1 | . | TRBV5-1 | 19 | CASSLVGLAGGSSYNEQFF | TGCGCCAGCAGCTTGGTCGGTCTAGCGGGAGGGTCATCCTACAATGAGCAGTTCTTC
. | TRBJ1-1 | few | TRBV6-2/TRBV6-3 | 13 | CASSDRGPTEAFF | TGTGCCAGCAGTGACCGGGGCCCCACTGAAGCTTTCTTT
TRBD2 | TRBJ2-3 | . | TRBV6-1 | 16 | CASSERLAGGFDTQYF | TGTGCCAGCAGTGAACGACTAGCGGGAGGGTTTGATACGCAGTATTTT
. | TRBJ1-1 | . | TRBV20-1 | 11 | CSCWLNTEAFF | TGCAGCTGCTGGCTGAACACTGAAGCTTTCTTT
TRBD2 | TRBJ2-7 | . | TRBV25-1 | 15 | CASSPRGTSGKKQYF | TGTGCCAGCAGTCCTAGGGGGACTAGCGGGAAGAAGCAGTACTTC
. | TRBJ2-7 | few | TRBV20-1 | 14 | CSATDRFAGYKQYF | TGCAGTGCTACCGACCGGTTCGCGGGCTACAAGCAGTACTTC
. | TRBJ1-2 | . | TRBV19 | 12 | CASSEMGRRYTF | TGTGCCAGTAGCGAAATGGGACGTCGCTACACCTTC
. | TRBJ2-3 | many | TRBV3-1 | 12 | CASSQVQAEQYF | TGTGCCAGCAGCCAAGTTCAAGCGGAGCAGTATTTT
TRBD1 | TRBJ1-5 | many | TRBV3-1 | 16 | CASSPTGQGSNQPQHF | TGTGCCAGCAGCCCGACGGGACAGGGGAGCAATCAGCCCCAGCATTTT
. | TRBJ2-7 | many | TRBV11-2 | 13 | CASTPDFSYEQYF | TGTGCCAGCACCCCGGACTTCTCCTACGAGCAGTACTTC
. | TRBJ2-5 | . | TRBV6-2/TRBV6-3 | 15 | CASSPPDRRQETQYF | TGTGCCAGCAGTCCCCCTGACAGGCGGCAAGAGACCCAGTACTTC
. | TRBJ2-7 | . | TRBV7-6 | 14 | CASSSKGGPYEQYF | TGTGCCAGCAGCTCGAAGGGGGGTCCCTACGAGCAGTACTTC
. | TRBJ1-1 | . | TRBV27 | 16 | CASSLTLGGSNTEAFF | TGTGCCAGCAGTTTAACTTTAGGGGGTTCGAACACTGAAGCTTTCTTT
TRBD1 | TRBJ2-1 | few | TRBV5-1 | 16 | CASSFRQGGSYNEQFF | TGCGCCAGCAGCTTCAGACAGGGTGGCTCCTACAATGAGCAGTTCTTC
. | TRBJ2-1 | few | TRBV29-1 | 11 | CSAEEGNEQFF | TGCAGCGCCGAGGAGGGCAATGAGCAGTTCTTC
TRBD1 | TRBJ1-1 | . | TRBV10-3 | 15 | CAISEFQGANTEAFF | TGTGCCATCAGTGAGTTTCAGGGGGCGAACACTGAAGCTTTCTTT
. | TRBJ1-5 | few | TRBV2 | 14 | CASSVVQGNQPQHF | TGTGCCAGCAGTGTGGTCCAGGGCAATCAGCCCCAGCATTTT
. | TRBJ1-6 | . | TRBV6-5 | 13 | CASSSHQLSPLHF | TGTGCCAGCAGTTCCCACCAACTTTCACCCCTCCACTTT
. | TRBJ1-6 | few | TRBV3-1 | 15 | CASSPDRGTISPLHF | TGTGCCAGCAGCCCCGATAGGGGCACAATTTCACCCCTCCACTTT
. | TRBJ2-2 | . | TRBV29-1 | 14 | CSVRFARTTGELFF | TGCAGCGTTCGGTTTGCGAGGACCACCGGGGAGCTGTTTTTT
. | TRBJ2-7 | . | TRBV5-1 | 15 | CASSLRPDSSYEQYF | TGCGCCAGCAGCTTGCGGCCCGACAGCTCCTACGAGCAGTACTTC
. | TRBJ1-1 | many | TRBV30 | 12 | CACLPGGTEAFF | TGTGCCTGCCTGCCCGGGGGCACTGAAGCTTTCTTT
TRBD2 | TRBJ2-7 | few | TRBV28 | 19 | CASSPTRTSGRLRSYEQYF | TGTGCCAGCAGTCCTACCCGGACTAGCGGGAGGCTCCGATCCTACGAGCAGTACTTC
. | TRBJ2-7 | many | TRBV7-3 | 16 | CASSPSAVSSSYEQYF | TGTGCCAGCAGCCCCAGTGCGGTCAGTAGCTCCTACGAGCAGTACTTC
. | TRBJ2-5 | many | TRBV3-1 | 14 | CASSPWRIQETQYF | TGTGCCAGCAGCCCGTGGCGGATCCAAGAGACCCAGTACTTC
TRBD1 | TRBJ1-1 | many | TRBV6-1 | 13 | CATSEGGKSEAFF | TGTGCCACCTCGGAAGGGGGCAAGTCTGAAGCTTTCTTT